The T cell receptor (beta chain) under discussion was sequenced for a study of blood T cell repertoires in COVID-19. Data came from immunoSEQ multiplex PCR; TCRdb stores just in-frame clones and leaves some out. The table records tens of thousands of clones, approximately 90% of them present only once. CDR1 SNHLY and CDR2 FYNNEI come from the germline V gene. The CDR3 spans 12 residues. V gave up 7 bases and J gave up 0 bases, with 6 bases separating them. The sequencing input was peripheral blood. This chain joins TRBV2 and TRBJ1-2; D gene unclear. This TCR came from a woman aged 50 to 60 with active or convalescent COVID-19. The chain's CDR3 is CASKSSNYGYTF. As DNA, the CDR3 is TGTGCCAGCAAGAGTTCTAACTATGGCTACACCTTC.